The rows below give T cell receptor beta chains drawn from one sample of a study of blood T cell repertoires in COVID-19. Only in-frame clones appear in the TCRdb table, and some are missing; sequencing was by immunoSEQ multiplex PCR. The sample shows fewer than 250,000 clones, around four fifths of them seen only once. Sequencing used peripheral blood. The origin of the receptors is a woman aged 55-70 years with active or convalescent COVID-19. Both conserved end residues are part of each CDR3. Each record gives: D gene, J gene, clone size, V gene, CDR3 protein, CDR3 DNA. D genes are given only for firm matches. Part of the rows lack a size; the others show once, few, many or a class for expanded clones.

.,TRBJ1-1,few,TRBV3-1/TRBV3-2,CASSLARNTEAFF,TGTGCCAGCAGCCTAGCACGGAATACTGAAGCTTTCTTT
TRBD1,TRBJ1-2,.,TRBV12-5,CASGPEQGLGYTF,TGTGCTAGTGGCCCCGAACAGGGGCTTGGCTACACCTTC
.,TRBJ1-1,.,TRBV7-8,CASSSSPGARLTEAFF,TGTGCCAGCAGCTCAAGTCCAGGGGCCCGACTCACTGAAGCTTTCTTT
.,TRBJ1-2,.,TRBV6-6,CASSRDKLYGYTF,TGTGCCAGCAGCCGGGACAAACTCTATGGCTACACCTTC
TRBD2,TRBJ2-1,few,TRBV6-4,CASSEGSGGWNEQFF,TGTGCCAGCAGTGAGGGTAGCGGGGGATGGAATGAGCAGTTCTTC
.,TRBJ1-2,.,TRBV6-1,CASSEGGTDGLLYGYTF,TGTGCCAGCAGTGAAGGGGGGACTGACGGACTTCTATATGGCTACACCTTC
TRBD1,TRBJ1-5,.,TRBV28,CASSLVTGEIRQPQHF,TGTGCCAGCAGTTTGGTTACAGGGGAGATCAGACAGCCCCAGCATTTT
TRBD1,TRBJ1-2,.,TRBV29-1,CSVVRGPTYGYTF,TGCAGCGTTGTGAGGGGGCCCACCTATGGCTACACCTTC
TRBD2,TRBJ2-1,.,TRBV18,CASSPGLAGGRYNEQFF,TGTGCCAGCTCACCTGGGCTAGCGGGAGGAAGGTACAATGAGCAGTTCTTC
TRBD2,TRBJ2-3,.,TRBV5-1,CASSLEVAGGTDTQYF,TGCGCCAGCAGCTTGGAAGTAGCGGGGGGCACAGATACGCAGTATTTT
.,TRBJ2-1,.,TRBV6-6,CASSYSTQNEQFF,TGTGCCAGCAGTTACTCGACTCAAAATGAGCAGTTCTTC
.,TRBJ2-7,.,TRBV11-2,CASRKTEAYEQYF,TGTGCCAGCAGGAAAACAGAAGCCTACGAGCAGTACTTC
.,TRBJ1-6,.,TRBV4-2,CASSQEAGKSSPLHF,TGTGCCAGCAGCCAAGAGGCAGGGAAGAGTTCACCCCTCCACTTT
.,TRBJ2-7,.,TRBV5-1,CASSLLSSYEQYF,TGCGCCAGCAGCTTACTGAGCTCCTACGAGCAGTACTTC
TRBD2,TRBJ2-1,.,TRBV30,CAWTRDYSYNEQFF,TGTGCCTGGACCCGGGACTACTCCTACAATGAGCAGTTCTTC
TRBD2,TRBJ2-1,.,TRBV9,CASSLTSASSYNEQFF,TGTGCCAGCAGCCTGACTAGCGCGAGCTCCTACAATGAGCAGTTCTTC
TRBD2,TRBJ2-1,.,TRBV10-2,CASSGTSGNEQFF,TGCGCCAGCAGTGGTACTAGCGGCAATGAGCAGTTCTTC
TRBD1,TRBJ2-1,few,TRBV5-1,CASSLETGGATNEQFF,TGCGCCAGCAGCTTGGAGACAGGGGGCGCGACGAATGAGCAGTTCTTC
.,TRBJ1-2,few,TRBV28,CASSSQGYGYTF,TGTGCCAGCAGTTCACAGGGATATGGCTACACCTTC
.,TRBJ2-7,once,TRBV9,CASSGSDQGPYGDEQYF,TGTGCCAGCAGCGGAAGCGACCAGGGGCCCTACGGCGACGAGCAGTACTTC
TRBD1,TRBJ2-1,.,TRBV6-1,CASSEQARGRVYNEQFF,TGTGCCAGCAGTGAACAGGCGAGGGGGCGTGTTTACAATGAGCAGTTCTTC
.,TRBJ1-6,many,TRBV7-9,CASSPQAFDNSPLHF,TGTGCCAGCAGCCCCCAGGCCTTCGATAATTCACCCCTCCACTTT
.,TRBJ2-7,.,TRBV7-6,CASSLRSGGGEQYF,TGTGCCAGCAGCTTAAGGTCGGGGGGCGGAGAGCAGTACTTC
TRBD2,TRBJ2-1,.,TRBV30,CAWSVSPWGGEQFF,TGTGCCTGGAGTGTGTCCCCCTGGGGGGGTGAGCAGTTCTTC
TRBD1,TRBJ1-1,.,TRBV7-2,CASRYTGTANTEAFF,TGTGCCAGCAGGTACACCGGGACAGCTAACACTGAAGCTTTCTTT
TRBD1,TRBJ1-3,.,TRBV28,CASSSWTGYGGNTIYF,TGTGCCAGCAGTTCTTGGACAGGCTACGGAGGAAACACCATATATTTT
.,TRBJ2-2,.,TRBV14,CASSRTRTGELFF,TGTGCCAGCAGCCGCACTAGAACCGGGGAGCTGTTTTTT
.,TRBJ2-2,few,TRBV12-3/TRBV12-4,CATREFNTGELFF,TGTGCCACAAGGGAGTTTAACACCGGGGAGCTGTTTTTT
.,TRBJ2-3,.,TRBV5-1,CASSLVRRTDTQYF,TGCGCCAGCAGCTTGGTTCGCAGAACAGATACGCAGTATTTT
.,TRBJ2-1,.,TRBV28,CASSQVGKKTEQFF,TGTGCCAGCAGTCAGGTAGGCAAGAAGACTGAGCAGTTCTTC
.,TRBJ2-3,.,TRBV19,CASQDRAGPTTDTQYF,TGTGCCAGTCAAGATAGGGCAGGGCCGACCACAGATACGCAGTATTTT
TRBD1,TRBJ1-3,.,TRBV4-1,CASSQDDFGTVTSGNTIYF,TGCGCCAGCAGCCAAGATGACTTTGGGACAGTGACCTCTGGAAACACCATATATTTT
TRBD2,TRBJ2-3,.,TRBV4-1,CASSHRAGGPVDTQYF,TGCGCCAGCAGCCACCGAGCGGGAGGGCCTGTAGATACGCAGTATTTT
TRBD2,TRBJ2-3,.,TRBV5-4,CASRSGTSGADTQYF,TGTGCCAGCAGATCCGGGACTAGCGGAGCAGATACGCAGTATTTT
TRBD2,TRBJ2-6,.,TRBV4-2,CASSQGLAARSGANVLTF,TGTGCCAGCAGCCAAGGACTAGCGGCACGCTCTGGGGCCAACGTCCTGACTTTC
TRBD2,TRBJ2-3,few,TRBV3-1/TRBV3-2,CASSQVGSGGDTQYF,TGTGCCAGCAGCCAAGTGGGTAGCGGGGGGGATACGCAGTATTTT
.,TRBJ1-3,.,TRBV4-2,CASSQESVTGSGNTIYF,TGTGCCAGCAGCCAAGAGTCGGTTACAGGTTCTGGAAACACCATATATTTT
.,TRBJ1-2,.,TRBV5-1,CASSLAFGGARNYGYTF,TGCGCCAGCAGCTTGGCCTTTGGGGGGGCGAGAAACTATGGCTACACCTTC
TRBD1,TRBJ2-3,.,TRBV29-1,CSVLPQGARGDTQYF,TGCAGCGTTTTACCACAGGGGGCCCGAGGAGATACGCAGTATTTT
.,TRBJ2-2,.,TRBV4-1,CASSQDRRVNTGELFF,TGCGCCAGCAGCCAAGACCGCAGGGTAAACACCGGGGAGCTGTTTTTT
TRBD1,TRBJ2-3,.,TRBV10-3,CAISSLLSGQTDTQYF,TGTGCCATCAGCTCCCTTCTCTCGGGACAGACAGATACGCAGTATTTT
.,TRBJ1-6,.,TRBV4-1,CASSQDRVVHYNSPLHF,TGCGCCAGCAGCCAAGACAGGGTCGTACATTATAATTCACCCCTCCACTTT